The entry below describes one T cell receptor (beta chain). This sample is part of a study of blood T cell repertoires in COVID-19. The CDR3 contains 14 residues. Per germline, CDR1 MDHEN and CDR2 SYDVKM. V shed 5 bases and J 5 bases; nucleotides not matched to a gene: 6. Assay: immunoSEQ multiplex PCR; the TCRdb copy retains only in-frame clones and omits some. The data show 400,000 or so clones, roughly nine tenths seen once. V is TRBV28 and J is TRBJ1-5; 7 nucleotides match TRBD1. This receptor was obtained from a man aged 30-40 years who had recovered from COVID-19. Sequenced sample: PBMCs or T cells enriched from blood (not recorded which). The CDR3 nucleotides are TGTGCCAGCAGTGGGACAGAGATGTATCAGCCCCAGCATTTT. Its translation is CASSGTEMYQPQHF.